Sequencing of this T cell receptor beta chain was carried out in a study of blood T cell repertoires in COVID-19. Per the original methods: Amplification from reference gene primers served as the basis for estimated nucleated cell counts. Sequenced by immunoSEQ multiplex PCR; TCRdb stores in-frame clones only, minus some. V and J calls and clone size come straight from that table; D and trimming were deduced from the DNA. The table has roughly 150,000 clones, over 70% seen once. The J segment lost 5 bases and the V segment lost 6 bases, leaving 15 bases of the junction unmatched. The CDR3 has 17 residues. Germline lookup yields CDR1 MNHEY and CDR2 SMNVEV (reference sequence).

Sequencing was done on a sample of peripheral blood. This TCR came from a man aged 70-80 years with acute or convalescent COVID-19. The chain uses TRBV27 and TRBJ2-5; 10 bases fit TRBD1. The CDR3 is CASSQQISTGGLETQYF. The CDR3 region has the DNA TGTGCCAGCAGCCAGCAAATTTCGACAGGGGGCCTGGAGACCCAGTACTTC.